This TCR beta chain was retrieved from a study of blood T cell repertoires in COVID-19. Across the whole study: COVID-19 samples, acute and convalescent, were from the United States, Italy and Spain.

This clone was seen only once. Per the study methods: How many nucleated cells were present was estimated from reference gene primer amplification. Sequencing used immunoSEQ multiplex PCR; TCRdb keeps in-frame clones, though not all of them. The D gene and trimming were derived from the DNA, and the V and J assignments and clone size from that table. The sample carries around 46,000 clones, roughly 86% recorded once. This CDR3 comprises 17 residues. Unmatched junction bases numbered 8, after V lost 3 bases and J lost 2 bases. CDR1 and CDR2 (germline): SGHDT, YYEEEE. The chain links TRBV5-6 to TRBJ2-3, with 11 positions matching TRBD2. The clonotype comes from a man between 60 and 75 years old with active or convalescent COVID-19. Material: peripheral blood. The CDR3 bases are TGTGCCAGCAGCTACCGACTAGCGGGGACTAACACAGATACGCAGTATTTT. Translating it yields CASSYRLAGTNTDTQYF.